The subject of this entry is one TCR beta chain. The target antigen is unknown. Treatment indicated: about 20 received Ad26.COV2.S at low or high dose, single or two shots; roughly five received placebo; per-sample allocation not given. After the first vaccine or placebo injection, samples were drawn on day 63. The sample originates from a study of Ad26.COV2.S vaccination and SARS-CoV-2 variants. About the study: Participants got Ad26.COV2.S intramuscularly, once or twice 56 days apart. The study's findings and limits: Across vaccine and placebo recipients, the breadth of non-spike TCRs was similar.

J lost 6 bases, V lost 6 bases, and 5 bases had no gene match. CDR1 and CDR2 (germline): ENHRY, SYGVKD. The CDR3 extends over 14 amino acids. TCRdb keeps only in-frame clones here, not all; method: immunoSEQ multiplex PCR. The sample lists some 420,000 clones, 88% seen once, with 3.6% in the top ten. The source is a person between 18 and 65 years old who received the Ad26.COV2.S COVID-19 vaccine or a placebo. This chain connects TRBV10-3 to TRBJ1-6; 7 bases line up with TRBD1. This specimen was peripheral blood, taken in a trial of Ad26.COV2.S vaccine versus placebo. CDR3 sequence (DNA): TGTGCCATCAGGGGGACAGCTACTAATTCACCCCTCCACTTT. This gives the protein CAIRGTATNSPLHF.